These 8 T cell receptor beta chains came from one sample sequenced in a study of cytomegalovirus exposure and HLA in healthy donors. With 60 Vbeta and 13 Jbeta primers, the PCR was carried out. Method: immunoSEQ multiplex PCR; TCRdb's copy keeps in-frame clones and lacks some. The sample has about 82,000 clones; around 9.1% are singletons. The sample taken for sequencing was PBMCs. Receptor source: a man between 60 and 75 years old in good health and CMV-seropositive.

This clone was picked up a small number of times. V usage is TRBV2 and J usage is TRBJ1-4, with 12 nucleotides matching TRBD1. CDR3 length: 17 residues. The V gene's germline CDR1 is SNHLY and CDR2 FYNNEI. Trimming at V came to 6 bases and at J to 7 bases, leaving 12 bases not matched to a gene. The CDR3 loop is CASSSGTGGISGEKLFF. The DNA of the CDR3 is TGTGCCAGCAGCTCCGGGACAGGGGGCATTTCAGGTGAAAAACTGTTTTTT.

In the case of this clone: The junction departs from the called germline gene at one end, perhaps through a read error. The chain couples TRBV5-1 to TRBJ2-5; the D gene is possibly TRBD1 (6 bases). The germline CDR1 and CDR2 sequences are SGHRS and YFSETQ. CDR3 length equals 13 residues. CDR3 in DNA: TGCACCAGCAGCTTGGCAGGGGTTGAGACCCAGTACTTC. It is translated as CTSSLAGVETQYF.

This clone was seen only a few times. CDR3 protein: CASSQVAGDRETQYF. The CDR3 region has the DNA TGTGCCAGCAGCCAAGTAGCGGGGGATCGAGAGACCCAGTACTTC. V and J are TRBV4-2 and TRBJ2-5; 9 bases line up with TRBD2. The V and J ends lost 1 base and 4 bases, in that order; junction bases with no gene match: 4. In germline, CDR1 is LGHNA, CDR2 YNFKEQ. CDR3 length equals 15 residues.

This clone was detected only a few times. V and J are TRBV7-8 and TRBJ2-1; 9 nucleotides align to TRBD2. Per the germline V gene, CDR1 is SGHVS and CDR2 is FQNEAQ. V dropped 6 bases and J dropped 14; count of bases not matched to a gene: 11. The CDR3 is made up of 13 amino acids. CDR3 bases: TGTGCCAGCAGATCAAGAATCGGGACTAGCAAGTTCTTC. Protein: CASRSRIGTSKFF.

The chain employs TRBV6-1 and TRBJ2-5; TRBD1 might be the D (7 bases). V lost 6 bases, J lost 0 bases, and 14 bases lay in between. The CDR3 length is 15 residues. CDR1 MNHNS and CDR2 SASEGT come from the germline V gene. CDR3 in amino acids: CASSPEGQHQETQYF. CDR3 coding DNA: TGTGCCAGCAGCCCGGAGGGACAGCACCAAGAGACCCAGTACTTC.

V usage is TRBV28 and J usage is TRBJ2-7, with D tentatively TRBD2 (6 bases). This CDR3 region has 17 residues. V lost 7 bases and J lost 5, with 27 bases in between. Germline CDR1 MDHEN, CDR2 SYDVKM. The DNA of the CDR3 is TGTGCCAGCAACCTGCCCCCTCAAGGGACTGACCGCGACGAGCAGTACTTC. It specifies CASNLPPQGTDRDEQYF.

This chain links TRBV6-5 with TRBJ1-2, with no clear D. CDR3 size: 14 residues. CDR1 MNHEY and CDR2 SVGAGI come from the germline V gene. Trimming cost V 6 bases and J 6 bases, with 17 bases left between them. CDR3 sequence reads: CASSRGGSPNGYTF. CDR3 coding DNA: TGTGCCAGCAGCCGGGGTGGATCACCCAATGGCTACACCTTC.

The CDR3 DNA follows: TGTGCCAGCAGTTACTCAGGGAGGGCTCGACAGCCCCAGCATTTT. Translation gives CASSYSGRARQPQHF. This chain connects TRBV6-5 to TRBJ1-5, with D uncertain. The CDR3 extends over 15 amino acids. V lost 0 bases to trimming and J lost 7 bases, with 13 bases between them. Per germline, CDR1 MNHEY and CDR2 SVGAGI.